Sequencing of this TCR beta chain was carried out in a study of blood T cell repertoires in COVID-19. Across the whole study: COVID-19 samples from acute and convalescent phases originated in the United States, Italy and Spain. PBMCs, B-cell-depleted T cells, or T cells provided the cDNA or gDNA that made up the material.

Germline CDR1 and CDR2: SNHLY and FYNNEI. CDR3 length equals 15 residues. Trimming at V came to 2 bases and at J to 7 bases, leaving 6 bases not matched to a gene. In the original workflow: The assay estimated nucleated cells by amplifying reference gene primers. Profiling relied on immunoSEQ multiplex PCR, and the TCRdb table lists in-frame clones only, not all of them. V and J calls and clone size are copied from that table; D and trimming were computed from the DNA. The table lists approximately 65,000 clones, approximately 80% of them singletons, with approximately 20% in the top ten. The source is a human donor in a cohort sampled during active COVID-19. Sequenced material: peripheral blood. V usage is TRBV2 and J usage is TRBJ2-1; TRBD2 matches at 9 bases. CDR3 protein: CASSELRGGVNEQFF. The DNA for the CDR3 is TGTGCCAGCAGTGAATTGCGGGGGGGCGTTAATGAGCAGTTCTTC.